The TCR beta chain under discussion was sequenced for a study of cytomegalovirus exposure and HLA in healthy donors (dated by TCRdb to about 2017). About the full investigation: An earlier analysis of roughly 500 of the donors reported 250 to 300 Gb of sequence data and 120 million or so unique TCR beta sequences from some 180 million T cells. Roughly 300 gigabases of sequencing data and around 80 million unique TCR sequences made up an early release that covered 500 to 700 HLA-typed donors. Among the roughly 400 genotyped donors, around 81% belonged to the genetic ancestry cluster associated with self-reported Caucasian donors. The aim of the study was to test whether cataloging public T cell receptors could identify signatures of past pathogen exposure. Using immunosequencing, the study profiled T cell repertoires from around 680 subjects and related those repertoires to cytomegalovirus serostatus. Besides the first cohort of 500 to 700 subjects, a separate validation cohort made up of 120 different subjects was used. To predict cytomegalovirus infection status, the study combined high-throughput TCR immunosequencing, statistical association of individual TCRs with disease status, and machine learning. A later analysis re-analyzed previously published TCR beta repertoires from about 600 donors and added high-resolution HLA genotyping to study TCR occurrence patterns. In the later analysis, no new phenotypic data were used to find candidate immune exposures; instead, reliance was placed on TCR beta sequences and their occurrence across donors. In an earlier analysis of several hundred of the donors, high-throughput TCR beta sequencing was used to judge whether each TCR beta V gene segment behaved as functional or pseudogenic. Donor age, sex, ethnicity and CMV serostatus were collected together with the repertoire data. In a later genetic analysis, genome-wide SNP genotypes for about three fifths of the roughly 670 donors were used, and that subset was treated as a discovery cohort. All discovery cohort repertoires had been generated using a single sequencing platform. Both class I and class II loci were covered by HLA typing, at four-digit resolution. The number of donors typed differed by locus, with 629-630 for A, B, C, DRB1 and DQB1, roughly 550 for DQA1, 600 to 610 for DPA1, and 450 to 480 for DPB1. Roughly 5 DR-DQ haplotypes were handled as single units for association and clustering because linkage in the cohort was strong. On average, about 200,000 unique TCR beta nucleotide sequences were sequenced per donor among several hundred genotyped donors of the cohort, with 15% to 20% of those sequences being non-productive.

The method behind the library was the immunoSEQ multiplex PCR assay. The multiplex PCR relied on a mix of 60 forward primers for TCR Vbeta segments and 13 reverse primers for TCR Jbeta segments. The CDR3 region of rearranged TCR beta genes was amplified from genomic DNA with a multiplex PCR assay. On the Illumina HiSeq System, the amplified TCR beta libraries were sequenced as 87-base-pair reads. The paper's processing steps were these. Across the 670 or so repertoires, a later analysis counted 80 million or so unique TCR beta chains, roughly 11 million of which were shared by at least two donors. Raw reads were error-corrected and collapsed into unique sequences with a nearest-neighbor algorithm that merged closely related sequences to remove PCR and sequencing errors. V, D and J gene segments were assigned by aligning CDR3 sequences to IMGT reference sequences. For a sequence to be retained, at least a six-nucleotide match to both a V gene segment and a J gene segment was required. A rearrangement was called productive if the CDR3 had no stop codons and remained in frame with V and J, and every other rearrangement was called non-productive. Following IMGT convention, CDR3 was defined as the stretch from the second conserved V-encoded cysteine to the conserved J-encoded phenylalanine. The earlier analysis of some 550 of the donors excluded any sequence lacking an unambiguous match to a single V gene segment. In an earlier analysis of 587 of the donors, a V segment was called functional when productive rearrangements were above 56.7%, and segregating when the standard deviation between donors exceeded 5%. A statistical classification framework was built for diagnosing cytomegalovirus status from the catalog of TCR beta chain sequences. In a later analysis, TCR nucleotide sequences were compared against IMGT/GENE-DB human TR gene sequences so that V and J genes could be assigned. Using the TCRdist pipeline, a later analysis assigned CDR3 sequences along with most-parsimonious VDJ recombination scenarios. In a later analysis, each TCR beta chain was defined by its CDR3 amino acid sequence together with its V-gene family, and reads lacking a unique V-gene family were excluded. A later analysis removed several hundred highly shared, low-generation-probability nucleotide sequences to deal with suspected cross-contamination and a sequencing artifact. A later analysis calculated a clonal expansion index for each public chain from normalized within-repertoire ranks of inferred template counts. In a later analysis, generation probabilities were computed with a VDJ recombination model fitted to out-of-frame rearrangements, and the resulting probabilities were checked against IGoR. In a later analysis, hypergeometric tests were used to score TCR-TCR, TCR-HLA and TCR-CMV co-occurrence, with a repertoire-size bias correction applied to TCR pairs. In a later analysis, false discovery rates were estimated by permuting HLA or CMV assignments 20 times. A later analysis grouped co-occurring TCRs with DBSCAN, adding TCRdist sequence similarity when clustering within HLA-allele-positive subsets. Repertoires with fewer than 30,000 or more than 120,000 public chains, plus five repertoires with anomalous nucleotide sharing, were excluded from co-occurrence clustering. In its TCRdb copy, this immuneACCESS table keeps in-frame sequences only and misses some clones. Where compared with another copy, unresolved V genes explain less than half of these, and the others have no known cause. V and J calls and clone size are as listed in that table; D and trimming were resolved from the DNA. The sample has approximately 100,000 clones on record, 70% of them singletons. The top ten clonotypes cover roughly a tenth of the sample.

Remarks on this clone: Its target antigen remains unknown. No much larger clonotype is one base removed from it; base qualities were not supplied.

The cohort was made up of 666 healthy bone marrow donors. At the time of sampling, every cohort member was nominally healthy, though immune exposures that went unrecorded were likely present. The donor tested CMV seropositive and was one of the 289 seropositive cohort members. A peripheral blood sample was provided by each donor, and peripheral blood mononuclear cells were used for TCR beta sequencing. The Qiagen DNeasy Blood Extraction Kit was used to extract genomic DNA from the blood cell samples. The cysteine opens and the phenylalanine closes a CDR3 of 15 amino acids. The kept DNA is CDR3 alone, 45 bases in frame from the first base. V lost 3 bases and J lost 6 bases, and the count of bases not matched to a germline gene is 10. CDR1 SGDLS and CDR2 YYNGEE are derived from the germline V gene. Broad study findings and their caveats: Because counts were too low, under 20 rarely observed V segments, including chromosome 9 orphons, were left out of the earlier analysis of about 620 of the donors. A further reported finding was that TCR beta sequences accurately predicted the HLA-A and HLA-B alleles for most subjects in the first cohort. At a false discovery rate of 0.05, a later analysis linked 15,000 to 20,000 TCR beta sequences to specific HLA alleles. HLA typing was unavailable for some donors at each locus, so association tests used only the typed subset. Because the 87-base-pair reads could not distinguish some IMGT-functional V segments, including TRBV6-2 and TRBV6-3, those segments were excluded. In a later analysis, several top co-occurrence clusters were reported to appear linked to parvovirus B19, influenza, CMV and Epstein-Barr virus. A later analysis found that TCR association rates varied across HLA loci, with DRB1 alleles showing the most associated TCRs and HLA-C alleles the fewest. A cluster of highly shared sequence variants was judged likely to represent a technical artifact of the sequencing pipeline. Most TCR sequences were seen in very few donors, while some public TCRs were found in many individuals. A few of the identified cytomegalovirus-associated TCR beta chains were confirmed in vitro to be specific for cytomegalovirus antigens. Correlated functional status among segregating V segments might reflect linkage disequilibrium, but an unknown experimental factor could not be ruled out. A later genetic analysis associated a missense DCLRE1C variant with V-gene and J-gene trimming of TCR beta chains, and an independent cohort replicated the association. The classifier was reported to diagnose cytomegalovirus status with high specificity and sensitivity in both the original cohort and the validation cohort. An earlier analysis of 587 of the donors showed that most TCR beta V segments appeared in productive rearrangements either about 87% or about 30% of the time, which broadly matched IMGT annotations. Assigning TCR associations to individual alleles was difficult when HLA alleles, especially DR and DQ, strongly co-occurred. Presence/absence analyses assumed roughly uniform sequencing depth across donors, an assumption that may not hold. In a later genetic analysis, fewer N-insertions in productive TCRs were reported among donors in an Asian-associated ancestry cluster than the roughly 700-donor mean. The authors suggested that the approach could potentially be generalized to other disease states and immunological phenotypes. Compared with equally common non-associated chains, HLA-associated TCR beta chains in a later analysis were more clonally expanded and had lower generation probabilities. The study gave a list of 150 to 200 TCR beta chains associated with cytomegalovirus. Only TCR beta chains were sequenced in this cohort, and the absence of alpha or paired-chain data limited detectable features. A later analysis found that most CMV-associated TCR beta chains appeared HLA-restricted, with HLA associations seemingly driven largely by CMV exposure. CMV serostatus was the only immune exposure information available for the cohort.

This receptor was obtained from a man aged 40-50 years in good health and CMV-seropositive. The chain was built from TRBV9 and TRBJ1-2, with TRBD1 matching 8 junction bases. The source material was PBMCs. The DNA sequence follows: TGTGCCAGCAGCGGAGGGCCACAGGGGGTAGATGGCTACACCTTC. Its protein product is CASSGGPQGVDGYTF.